Listed below are T cell receptor beta chains from one sample, sequenced in a study of T cell responses to AZD1222 COVID-19 vaccine. Produced via immunoSEQ multiplex PCR; TCRdb's table is partial and in-frame only. Of about 130,000 clones listed, under 90% are singletons. Sequences were derived from peripheral blood, sampled on day 0 of AZD1222 vaccination. These receptors came from an adult in good health. The CDR3 runs from the conserved cysteine through the conserved F or W.

v_gene: TRBV7-9
j_gene: TRBJ1-1
CDR3aa: CASRRGKGGWTEAFF

v_gene: TRBV27
j_gene: TRBJ2-5
CDR3aa: CASSLSYDETQYF

v_gene: TRBV5-1
j_gene: TRBJ2-2
CDR3aa: CASSPQVASTGELFF

v_gene: TRBV10-3
j_gene: TRBJ2-1
CDR3aa: CAIRSSGGDNNEQFF

v_gene: TRBV28
j_gene: TRBJ1-5
CDR3aa: CASSGALGKQPQHF

v_gene: TRBV25-1
j_gene: TRBJ1-2
CDR3aa: CASSEYTDYGYTF

v_gene: TRBV6-2/TRBV6-3
j_gene: TRBJ2-3
CDR3aa: CASSLRGQGSFRDTQYF

v_gene: TRBV28
j_gene: TRBJ1-1
CDR3aa: CASSLPGQGEISGMNTEAFF

v_gene: TRBV14
j_gene: TRBJ1-1
CDR3aa: CASSLSYGWSLNTEAFF

v_gene: TRBV6-5
j_gene: TRBJ1-6
CDR3aa: CASSWDRVRSPLHF

v_gene: TRBV19
j_gene: TRBJ1-1
CDR3aa: CASSIGGQGGTEAFF

v_gene: TRBV27
j_gene: TRBJ2-7
CDR3aa: CASSRTGSYEQYF

v_gene: TRBV4-3
j_gene: TRBJ1-2
CDR3aa: CASSQGAGASTYGYTF

v_gene: TRBV6-5
j_gene: TRBJ2-5
CDR3aa: CANPEQVSWETQYF

v_gene: TRBV6-5
j_gene: TRBJ2-1
CDR3aa: CASSYAGTGVNEQFF

v_gene: TRBV19
j_gene: TRBJ1-6
CDR3aa: CASAGQGDSPLHF

v_gene: TRBV28
j_gene: TRBJ1-1
CDR3aa: CASRGGYTEAFF

v_gene: TRBV27
j_gene: TRBJ1-2
CDR3aa: CASSGLGSGYTF

v_gene: TRBV27
j_gene: TRBJ1-2
CDR3aa: CASSRGGSRASVGYTF

v_gene: TRBV7-3
j_gene: TRBJ1-1
CDR3aa: CASSFSGDTEAFF

v_gene: TRBV10-1
j_gene: TRBJ2-1
CDR3aa: CASSDPLVGAGNEQFF

v_gene: TRBV6-5
j_gene: TRBJ2-4
CDR3aa: CASIKRGGKNIQYF

v_gene: TRBV12-3/TRBV12-4
j_gene: TRBJ1-2
CDR3aa: CASSPRGFGYTF

v_gene: TRBV27
j_gene: TRBJ2-7
CDR3aa: CASSQTDRPETFYEQYF

v_gene: TRBV4-2
j_gene: TRBJ2-1
CDR3aa: CASSQEVLSGGFSYNEQFF

v_gene: TRBV15
j_gene: TRBJ2-7
CDR3aa: CATSRIGTSGGYEQYF

v_gene: TRBV6-5
j_gene: TRBJ1-2
CDR3aa: CASRSQGKEGYTF

v_gene: TRBV4-1
j_gene: TRBJ1-2
CDR3aa: CASSQDPGYGYTF

v_gene: TRBV5-6
j_gene: TRBJ1-2
CDR3aa: CASSSFVTSDLGGYTF

v_gene: TRBV13
j_gene: TRBJ2-1
CDR3aa: CASSFGDRAYNEQFF

v_gene: TRBV7-3
j_gene: TRBJ2-5
CDR3aa: CASSSGTSGVETQYF

v_gene: TRBV7-9
j_gene: TRBJ1-1
CDR3aa: CASSFGSDGAFF

v_gene: TRBV6-5
j_gene: TRBJ1-3
CDR3aa: CASCDRGLGNTIYF

v_gene: TRBV5-1
j_gene: TRBJ1-6
CDR3aa: CASSSGTGNSPLHF

v_gene: TRBV6-5
j_gene: TRBJ1-4
CDR3aa: CASSYLGHSEKLFF

v_gene: TRBV7-8
j_gene: TRBJ2-5
CDR3aa: CASSLRLSQETQYF

v_gene: TRBV19
j_gene: TRBJ2-2
CDR3aa: CASSMGPTIPTGELFF

v_gene: TRBV4-2
j_gene: TRBJ1-6
CDR3aa: CASSQDQGRGNSPLHF